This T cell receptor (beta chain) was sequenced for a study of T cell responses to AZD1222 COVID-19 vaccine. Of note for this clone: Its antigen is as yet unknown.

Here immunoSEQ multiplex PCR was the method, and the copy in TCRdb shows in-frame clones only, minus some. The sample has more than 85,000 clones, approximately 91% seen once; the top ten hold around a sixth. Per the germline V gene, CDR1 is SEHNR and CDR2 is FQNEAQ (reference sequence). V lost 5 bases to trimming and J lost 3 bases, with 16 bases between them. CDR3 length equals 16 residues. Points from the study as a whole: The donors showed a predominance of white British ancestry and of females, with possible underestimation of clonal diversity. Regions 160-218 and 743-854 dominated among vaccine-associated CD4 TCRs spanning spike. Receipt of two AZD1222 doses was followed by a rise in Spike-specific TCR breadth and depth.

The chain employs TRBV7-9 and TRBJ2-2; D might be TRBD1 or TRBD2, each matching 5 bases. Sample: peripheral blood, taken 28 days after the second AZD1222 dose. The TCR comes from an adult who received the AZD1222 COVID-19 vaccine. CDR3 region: CASSPGTQQYTGELFF. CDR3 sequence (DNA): TGTGCCAGCAGCCCAGGGACCCAGCAGTACACCGGGGAGCTGTTTTTT.